These T cell receptor beta chains were read from a single sample in a study of metastatic and nonmetastatic thyroid tumors. With MiXCR, TCRdb reprocessed the PCR reads. The profile covers tens of thousands of clones, with 20% to 25% appearing a single time and roughly 15% taken by the ten largest. Material: blood. All receptors come from a female donor with papillary thyroid cancer or a benign thyroid nodule (not recorded which). Some clones in this sample may be carry-over from other donors' samples. Each CDR3 is given with its conserved first and last residue. Each record gives: V gene, J gene, clone size, CDR3 protein. The size of a clone is reported for some rows only, either as once, few or many, or as a class for expanded clones.

TRBV27	TRBJ1-6	few	CARVRGSSPLHF
TRBV6-2/TRBV6-3	TRBJ1-4	-	CASSYGLCEKLFF
TRBV19	TRBJ1-1	-	CASSHYGTGVIAEAFF
TRBV24-1	TRBJ2-5	-	CATSDSTRGGAGKETQYF
TRBV7-2	TRBJ2-7	many	CATALGGVLYEQYF
TRBV29-1	TRBJ2-1	many	CSDSGEKQFF
TRBV20-1	TRBJ2-3	-	CSASPLAGPLTDTQYF
TRBV3-1	TRBJ2-1	many	CASSQEVVTTHNEQFF
TRBV5-1	TRBJ2-5	many	CASSLAGEARRTQYF
TRBV7-3	TRBJ2-1	many	CASSLTATGNEQFF
TRBV24-1	TRBJ1-1	few	CTTRGAGEGTEAFF
TRBV27	TRBJ2-7	-	CASSLFGTSEVATPYF
TRBV27	TRBJ2-1	many	CASSSRTSGRFYNEQFF
TRBV6-6	TRBJ2-7	medium-sized	CASSYYPGRGLEQYF
TRBV12-3/TRBV12-4	TRBJ1-3	few	CASSIGSTVGNTIYF
TRBV9	TRBJ2-1	many	CASSVVGTGYNEQFF
TRBV5-1	TRBJ1-1	many	CASSGPGLGAFF
TRBV7-2	TRBJ1-6	-	CASSLGTVPSPLHF
TRBV19	TRBJ1-1	large	CASSTGGARDTEAFF
TRBV6-1	TRBJ1-2	medium-sized	CASSRLQGTLNGYTF
TRBV5-1	TRBJ2-7	-	CASSLGIRAEQYF
TRBV4-1	TRBJ1-6	-	CASSQDPVSPLHF
TRBV11-2	TRBJ2-7	once	CASNWGGASYEQYF
TRBV6-2/TRBV6-3	TRBJ1-1	medium-sized	CASSLTENTEAFF